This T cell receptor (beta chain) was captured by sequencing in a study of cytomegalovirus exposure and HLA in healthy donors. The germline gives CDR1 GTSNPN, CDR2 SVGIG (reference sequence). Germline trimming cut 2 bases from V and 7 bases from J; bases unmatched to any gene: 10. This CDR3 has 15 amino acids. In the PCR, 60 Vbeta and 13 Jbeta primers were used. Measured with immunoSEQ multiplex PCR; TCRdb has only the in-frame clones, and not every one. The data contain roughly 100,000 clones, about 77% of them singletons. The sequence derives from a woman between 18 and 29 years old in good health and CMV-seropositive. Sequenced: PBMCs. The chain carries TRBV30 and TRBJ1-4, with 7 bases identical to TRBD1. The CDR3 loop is CAWSTGTALGEKLFF. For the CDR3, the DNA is TGTGCCTGGAGTACGGGGACAGCCCTTGGTGAAAAACTGTTTTTT.